This is a list of T cell receptor beta chains from one sample in a study of T cells in Graves' hyperthyroidism and ophthalmopathy. Via MiXCR, TCRdb re-called the multiplex PCR reads, giving one row per CDR3 protein. The sample includes more than 40,000 distinct CDR3 sequences, more than 40% of them seen just once. Sequenced material: peripheral blood or thyroid tissue (not recorded which). These receptors all stem from a woman aged 50 to 60 with Graves' hyperthyroidism. Each CDR3 is given with its conserved first and last residue. The order of the fields is D gene, V gene, J gene, clone size, CDR3 protein, CDR3 DNA. A D gene is named only where the DNA matches it firmly. Clone size is given for some rows only: seen once, a few or many times, or a class if the clone is expanded.

d_gene: TRBD1
v_gene: TRBV19
j_gene: TRBJ1-1
abundance: NA
CDR3aa: CASSAQGMRTEAFF
CDR3nt: TGTGCCAGTAGTGCACAGGGGATGAGGACTGAAGCTTTCTTT

d_gene: TRBD2
v_gene: TRBV29-1
j_gene: TRBJ2-5
abundance: NA
CDR3aa: CSSCQISGRALETQYF
CDR3nt: TGCAGCTCCTGCCAGATTAGCGGGAGGGCACTAGAGACCCAGTACTTC

d_gene: NA
v_gene: TRBV7-7
j_gene: TRBJ2-5
abundance: many
CDR3aa: CASSPGRQVVGETQYF
CDR3nt: TGTGCTAGCAGCCCAGGGAGACAGGTTGTGGGAGAGACCCAGTACTTC

d_gene: TRBD2
v_gene: TRBV7-9
j_gene: TRBJ2-7
abundance: NA
CDR3aa: CASSVGLAGVAIEQYF
CDR3nt: TGTGCCAGCAGTGTAGGACTAGCGGGAGTTGCGATCGAGCAGTACTTC

d_gene: NA
v_gene: TRBV7-9
j_gene: TRBJ2-7
abundance: NA
CDR3aa: CASSLRGTSYEQYF
CDR3nt: TGTGCCAGCAGCTTACGGGGCACCTCCTACGAGCAGTACTTC

d_gene: NA
v_gene: TRBV28
j_gene: TRBJ2-7
abundance: NA
CDR3aa: CASSVAGGLTYEQYF
CDR3nt: TGTGCCAGCAGCGTCGCCGGCGGGTTGACCTACGAGCAGTACTTC

d_gene: NA
v_gene: TRBV6-2/TRBV6-3
j_gene: TRBJ2-7
abundance: many
CDR3aa: CASSYADSSYEQYF
CDR3nt: TGTGCCAGCAGTTATGCGGACAGCTCCTACGAGCAGTACTTC

d_gene: NA
v_gene: TRBV29-1
j_gene: TRBJ2-7
abundance: NA
CDR3aa: CSVRPGLAPYEQYF
CDR3nt: TGCAGCGTCAGACCGGGGCTCGCACCCTACGAGCAGTACTTC

d_gene: NA
v_gene: TRBV6-2/TRBV6-3
j_gene: TRBJ2-7
abundance: many
CDR3aa: CASSEIQSSEQYF
CDR3nt: TGTGCCAGCAGTGAGATCCAATCGTCGGAGCAGTACTTC

d_gene: TRBD2
v_gene: TRBV29-1
j_gene: TRBJ2-2
abundance: NA
CDR3aa: CSVSRTSGNTGELFF
CDR3nt: TGCAGCGTATCGAGGACTAGCGGAAACACCGGGGAGCTGTTTTTT

d_gene: NA
v_gene: TRBV9
j_gene: TRBJ2-3
abundance: many
CDR3aa: CASSVTDGRVTDTQYF
CDR3nt: TGTGCCAGCAGCGTAACGGACGGGCGCGTAACAGATACGCAGTATTTT

d_gene: NA
v_gene: TRBV29-1
j_gene: TRBJ1-1
abundance: NA
CDR3aa: CSFGGGTEAFF
CDR3nt: TGCAGCTTCGGCGGGGGGACTGAAGCTTTCTTT

d_gene: NA
v_gene: TRBV7-9
j_gene: TRBJ1-6
abundance: many
CDR3aa: CASTIGGFKDSPLHF
CDR3nt: TGTGCCAGCACCATCGGCGGGTTTAAAGATTCACCCCTCCACTTT

d_gene: NA
v_gene: TRBV7-2
j_gene: TRBJ2-1
abundance: NA
CDR3aa: CASSGDAKVHFF
CDR3nt: TGTGCCAGCAGCGGCGACGCGAAGGTGCATTTCTTC

d_gene: NA
v_gene: TRBV5-1
j_gene: TRBJ2-5
abundance: NA
CDR3aa: CASSGGRETQYF
CDR3nt: TGTGCCAGCAGCGGAGGACGGGAGACCCAGTACTTC

d_gene: NA
v_gene: TRBV12-3/TRBV12-4
j_gene: TRBJ1-2
abundance: NA
CDR3aa: CASRGTLSGYTF
CDR3nt: TGTGCCAGCAGAGGGACGTTGAGTGGCTACACCTTC

d_gene: TRBD2
v_gene: TRBV7-2
j_gene: TRBJ2-3
abundance: once
CDR3aa: CASSFLLAGSTDTQYF
CDR3nt: TGTGCCAGCAGCTTCCTACTAGCGGGAAGCACAGATACGCAGTATTTT

d_gene: NA
v_gene: TRBV12-3/TRBV12-4
j_gene: TRBJ1-1
abundance: NA
CDR3aa: CASRVLEGTNTEAFF
CDR3nt: TGTGCCAGCAGAGTTTTGGAGGGGACGAACACTGAAGCTTTCTTT

d_gene: TRBD2
v_gene: TRBV20-1
j_gene: TRBJ2-5
abundance: many
CDR3aa: CSASRLAGGREAQYF
CDR3nt: TGCAGTGCTAGTAGACTAGCGGGGGGCCGCGAGGCCCAGTACTTC

d_gene: NA
v_gene: TRBV7-9
j_gene: TRBJ2-7
abundance: NA
CDR3aa: CASDPGSGYEQYF
CDR3nt: TGTGCCAGCGACCCGGGAAGCGGCTACGAGCAGTACTTC

d_gene: NA
v_gene: TRBV9
j_gene: TRBJ2-3
abundance: NA
CDR3aa: CASSGAGTGTQYF
CDR3nt: TGTGCCAGCAGCGGCGCTGGCACAGGTACGCAGTATTTT

d_gene: NA
v_gene: TRBV9
j_gene: TRBJ2-7
abundance: many
CDR3aa: CASSPQPRQSEQYF
CDR3nt: TGTGCCAGCAGCCCTCAACCAAGACAGTCCGAGCAGTACTTC

d_gene: NA
v_gene: TRBV7-8
j_gene: TRBJ1-4
abundance: few
CDR3aa: CASSSAGTANEKLFF
CDR3nt: TGTGCCAGCAGCTCGGCCGGGACGGCTAATGAAAAACTGTTTTTT

d_gene: TRBD1
v_gene: TRBV7-9
j_gene: TRBJ1-1
abundance: NA
CDR3aa: CASSSKTGGDTEAFF
CDR3nt: TGTGCCAGCAGCTCGAAAACAGGGGGAGACACTGAAGCTTTCTTT

d_gene: NA
v_gene: TRBV6-1
j_gene: TRBJ1-2
abundance: many
CDR3aa: CASSESRRYGYTF
CDR3nt: TGTGCCAGCAGTGAAAGTCGGCGTTATGGCTACACCTTC

d_gene: NA
v_gene: TRBV10-3
j_gene: TRBJ1-2
abundance: NA
CDR3aa: CATRGTGGNYGHTF
CDR3nt: TGTGCCACCCGAGGGACTGGCGGTAACTATGGCCACACCTTC

d_gene: TRBD1
v_gene: TRBV15
j_gene: TRBJ1-5
abundance: NA
CDR3aa: CATSSGTGGEQPQHF
CDR3nt: TGTGCCACCAGCAGTGGGACAGGGGGCGAACAGCCCCAGCATTTT

d_gene: NA
v_gene: TRBV5-4
j_gene: TRBJ2-5
abundance: many
CDR3aa: CASSWTIQETQYF
CDR3nt: TGTGCCAGCAGCTGGACGATTCAAGAGACCCAGTACTTC

d_gene: NA
v_gene: TRBV7-9
j_gene: TRBJ2-5
abundance: NA
CDR3aa: CASSQDGRKQETQYF
CDR3nt: TGTGCCAGCAGCCAAGATGGCAGAAAACAAGAGACCCAGTACTTC

d_gene: NA
v_gene: TRBV28
j_gene: TRBJ2-7
abundance: NA
CDR3aa: CASSLASSYEQYF
CDR3nt: TGTGCCAGCAGTTTAGCGAGCTCCTACGAGCAGTACTTC

d_gene: NA
v_gene: TRBV7-8
j_gene: TRBJ1-5
abundance: NA
CDR3aa: CASSEGDVYQPQHF
CDR3nt: TGTGCCAGCAGTGAGGGGGACGTTTATCAGCCCCAGCATTTT

d_gene: NA
v_gene: TRBV5-1
j_gene: TRBJ2-2
abundance: many
CDR3aa: CASSEAEGNTGELFF
CDR3nt: TGCGCCAGCAGCGAAGCGGAGGGGAACACCGGGGAGCTGTTTTTT

d_gene: TRBD1
v_gene: TRBV20-1
j_gene: TRBJ1-2
abundance: NA
CDR3aa: CSADRGGYGYTF
CDR3nt: TGCAGTGCCGACAGGGGCGGGTATGGCTACACCTTC

d_gene: TRBD1
v_gene: TRBV20-1
j_gene: TRBJ2-7
abundance: NA
CDR3aa: CSARSTGGYEQYF
CDR3nt: TGCAGTGCTAGATCGACAGGGGGCTACGAGCAGTACTTC

d_gene: NA
v_gene: TRBV20-1
j_gene: TRBJ2-5
abundance: many
CDR3aa: CSAPNGGEETQYF
CDR3nt: TGCAGTGCTCCTAACGGGGGCGAAGAGACCCAGTACTTC

d_gene: TRBD2
v_gene: TRBV10-3
j_gene: TRBJ2-2
abundance: NA
CDR3aa: CAISWGLAGGHTGELFF
CDR3nt: TGTGCCATCAGTTGGGGACTAGCGGGAGGGCACACCGGGGAGCTGTTTTTT

d_gene: NA
v_gene: TRBV7-3
j_gene: TRBJ2-7
abundance: NA
CDR3aa: CASSQVFGGREQYF
CDR3nt: TGTGCCAGCAGCCAAGTTTTTGGGGGCCGCGAGCAGTACTTC

d_gene: NA
v_gene: TRBV13
j_gene: TRBJ2-3
abundance: NA
CDR3aa: CASSLGTNGSGTQYF
CDR3nt: TGTGCCAGCAGCTTAGGGACTAACGGGAGCGGTACGCAGTATTTT